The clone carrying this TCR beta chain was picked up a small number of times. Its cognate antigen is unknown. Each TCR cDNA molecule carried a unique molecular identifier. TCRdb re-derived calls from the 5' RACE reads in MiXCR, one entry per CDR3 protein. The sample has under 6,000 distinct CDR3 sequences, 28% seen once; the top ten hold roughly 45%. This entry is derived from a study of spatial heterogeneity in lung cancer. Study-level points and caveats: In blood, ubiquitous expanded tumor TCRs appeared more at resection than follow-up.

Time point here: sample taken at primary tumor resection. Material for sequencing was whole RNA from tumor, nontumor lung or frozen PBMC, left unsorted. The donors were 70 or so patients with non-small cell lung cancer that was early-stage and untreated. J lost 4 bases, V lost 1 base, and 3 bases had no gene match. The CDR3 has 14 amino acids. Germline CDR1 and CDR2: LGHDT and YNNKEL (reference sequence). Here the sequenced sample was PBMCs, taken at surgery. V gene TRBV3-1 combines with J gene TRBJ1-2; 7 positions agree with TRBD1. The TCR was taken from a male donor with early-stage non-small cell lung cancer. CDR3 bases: TGTGCCAGCAGCCAAGGGACAGGCGGCTATGGCTACACCTTC. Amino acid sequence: CASSQGTGGYGYTF.